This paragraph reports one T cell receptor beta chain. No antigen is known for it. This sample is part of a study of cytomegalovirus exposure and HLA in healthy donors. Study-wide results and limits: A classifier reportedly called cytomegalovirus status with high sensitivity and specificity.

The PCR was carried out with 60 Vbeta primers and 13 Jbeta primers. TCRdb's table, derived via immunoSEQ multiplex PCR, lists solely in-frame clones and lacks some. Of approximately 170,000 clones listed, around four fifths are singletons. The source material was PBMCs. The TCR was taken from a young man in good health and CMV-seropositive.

CDR3 residues: CASSPTDDQPQHF. The CDR3 nucleotides are TGTGCCAGCTCACCAACAGACGATCAGCCCCAGCATTTT. The chain joins TRBV18 to TRBJ1-5; no reliable D call. Germline V gene lookup returns CDR1 KGHSH and CDR2 LQKENI. V was trimmed by 2 bases and J by 5 bases, leaving 7 bases between them. The length of the CDR3 is 13 residues.